The sequence of this T cell receptor beta chain was determined in a study of T cells in Graves' hyperthyroidism and ophthalmopathy. Overall study findings and caveats: Ophthalmopathy, which appeared later, was predicted by the model a median 6.5 months before onset.

Germline lookup yields CDR1 MNHEY and CDR2 SVGEGT. Trimming shortened V by 5 bases and J by 6 bases, and 19 bases separated the two germline ends. The CDR3 is 15 residues long. This clonotype was picked up many times. Its cognate antigen is unknown. Amplification yielded TCR beta CDR3 regions, with RNA transcripts as the source. The TCR CDR3 first-round RT-PCR relied on the HTBI primer set. TCRdb recomputed calls from the multiplex PCR reads with MiXCR, one row per CDR3 protein. This sample yields 400,000 to 500,000 distinct CDR3 sequences, of which roughly an eighth are seen a single time; 15% to 20% belongs to the top ten.

The chain couples TRBV6-2 or TRBV6-3 to TRBJ1-1; possible D gene TRBD1, 5 bases. This receptor was taken from a woman aged 18-30 years with Graves' hyperthyroidism. The sample taken for sequencing was blood. The CDR3: CASSPKGTIRAEAFF. The CDR3, as DNA: TGTGCCAGCAGTCCTAAAGGGACCATTCGCGCTGAAGCTTTCTTT.